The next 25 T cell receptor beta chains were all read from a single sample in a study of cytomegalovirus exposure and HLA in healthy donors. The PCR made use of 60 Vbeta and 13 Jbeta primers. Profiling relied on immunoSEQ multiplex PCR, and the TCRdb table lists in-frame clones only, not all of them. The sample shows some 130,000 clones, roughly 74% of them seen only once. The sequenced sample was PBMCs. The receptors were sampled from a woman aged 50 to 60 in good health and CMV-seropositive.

The CDR3 reads CASAGGVVTQYF. DNA for the CDR3: TGTGCCAGCGCCGGAGGGGTAGTGACCCAGTACTTC. V gene TRBV6-1 combines with J gene TRBJ2-5; D perhaps matches TRBD2 (6 bases). From germline, CDR1 is MNHNS and CDR2 SASEGT. CDR3 length: 12 residues. V dropped 8 bases and J dropped 7 bases, with 14 bases sitting between them.

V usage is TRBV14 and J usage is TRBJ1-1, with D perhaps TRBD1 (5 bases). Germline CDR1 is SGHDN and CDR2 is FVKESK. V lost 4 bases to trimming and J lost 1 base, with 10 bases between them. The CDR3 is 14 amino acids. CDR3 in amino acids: CASSLTGGNTEAFF. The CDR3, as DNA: TGTGCCAGCAGCCTAACAGGCGGGAACACTGAAGCTTTCTTT.

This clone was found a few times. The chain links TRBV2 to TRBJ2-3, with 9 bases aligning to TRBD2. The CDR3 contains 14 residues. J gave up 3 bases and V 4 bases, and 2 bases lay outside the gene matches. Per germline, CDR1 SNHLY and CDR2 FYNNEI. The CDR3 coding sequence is TGTGCCAGCAGTGGGGGACTAGCAACAGATACGCAGTATTTT. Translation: CASSGGLATDTQYF.

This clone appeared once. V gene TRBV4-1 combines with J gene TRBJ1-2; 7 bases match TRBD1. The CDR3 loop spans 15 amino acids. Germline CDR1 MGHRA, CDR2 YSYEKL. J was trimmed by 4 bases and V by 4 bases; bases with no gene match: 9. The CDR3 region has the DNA TGCGCCAGCAGCCGAATTGGGACAGTCAGCTATGGCTACACCTTC. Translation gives CASSRIGTVSYGYTF.

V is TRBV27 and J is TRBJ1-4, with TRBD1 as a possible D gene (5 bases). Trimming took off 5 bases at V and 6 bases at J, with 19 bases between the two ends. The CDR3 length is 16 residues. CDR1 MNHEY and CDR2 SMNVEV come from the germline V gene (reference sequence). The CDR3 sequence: CASSLQGPAGYEKLFF. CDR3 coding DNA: TGTGCCAGCAGTCTACAAGGCCCGGCAGGGTATGAAAAACTGTTTTTT.

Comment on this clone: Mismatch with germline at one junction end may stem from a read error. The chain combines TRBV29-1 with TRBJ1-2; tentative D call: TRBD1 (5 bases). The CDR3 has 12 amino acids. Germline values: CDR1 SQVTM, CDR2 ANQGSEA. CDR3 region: CSVAGINYGYPF. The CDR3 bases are TGCAGCGTTGCAGGGATCAACTATGGCTACCCCTTC.

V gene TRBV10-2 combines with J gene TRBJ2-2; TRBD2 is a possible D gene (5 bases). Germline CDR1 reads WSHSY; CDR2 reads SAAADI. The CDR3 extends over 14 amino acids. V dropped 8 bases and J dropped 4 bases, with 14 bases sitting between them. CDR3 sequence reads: CASDRGWGTGELFF. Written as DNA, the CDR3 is TGCGCCAGCGATAGAGGGTGGGGCACCGGGGAGCTGTTTTTT.

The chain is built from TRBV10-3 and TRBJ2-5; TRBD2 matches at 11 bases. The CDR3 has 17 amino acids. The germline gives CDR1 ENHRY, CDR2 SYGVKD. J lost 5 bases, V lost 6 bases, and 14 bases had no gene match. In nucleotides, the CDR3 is TGTGCCATCAGCCTAACCAATAGCGGGGGGGCCCCGGAGACCCAGTACTTC. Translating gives CAISLTNSGGAPETQYF.

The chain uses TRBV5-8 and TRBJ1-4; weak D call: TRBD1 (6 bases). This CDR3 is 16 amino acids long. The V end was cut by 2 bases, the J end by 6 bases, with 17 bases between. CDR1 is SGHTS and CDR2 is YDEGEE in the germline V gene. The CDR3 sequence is CASSFGSQGRDEKLFF. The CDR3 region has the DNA TGTGCCAGCAGCTTCGGATCGCAGGGGAGGGATGAAAAACTGTTTTTT.

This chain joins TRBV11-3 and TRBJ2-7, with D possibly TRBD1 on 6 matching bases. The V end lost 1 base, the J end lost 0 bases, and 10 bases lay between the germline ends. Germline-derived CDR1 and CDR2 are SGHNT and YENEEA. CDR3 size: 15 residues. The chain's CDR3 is CASSLGQDPSYEQYF. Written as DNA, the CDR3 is TGTGCCAGCAGCTTAGGACAGGACCCCTCCTACGAGCAGTACTTC.

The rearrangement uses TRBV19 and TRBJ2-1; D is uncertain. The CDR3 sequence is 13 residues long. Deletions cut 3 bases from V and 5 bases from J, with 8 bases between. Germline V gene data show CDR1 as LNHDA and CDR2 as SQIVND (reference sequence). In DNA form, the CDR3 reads TGTGCCAGTAGTATGCAGGCAAACAATGAGCAGTTCTTC. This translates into CASSMQANNEQFF.

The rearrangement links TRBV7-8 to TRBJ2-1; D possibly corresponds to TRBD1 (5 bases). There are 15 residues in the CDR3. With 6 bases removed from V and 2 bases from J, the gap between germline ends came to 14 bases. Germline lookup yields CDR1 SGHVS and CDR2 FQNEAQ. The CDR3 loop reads CASSSLRVAYNEQFF. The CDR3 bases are TGTGCCAGCAGTTCCCTCAGGGTGGCCTACAATGAGCAGTTCTTC.

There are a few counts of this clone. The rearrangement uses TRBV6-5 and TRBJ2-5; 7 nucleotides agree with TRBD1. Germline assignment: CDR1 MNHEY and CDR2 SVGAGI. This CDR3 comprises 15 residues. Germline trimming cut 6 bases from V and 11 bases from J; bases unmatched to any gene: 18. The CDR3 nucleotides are TGTGCCAGCAGCCCTACCCGGACAGGCCCTAGGGAGCAGTACTTC. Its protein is CASSPTRTGPREQYF.

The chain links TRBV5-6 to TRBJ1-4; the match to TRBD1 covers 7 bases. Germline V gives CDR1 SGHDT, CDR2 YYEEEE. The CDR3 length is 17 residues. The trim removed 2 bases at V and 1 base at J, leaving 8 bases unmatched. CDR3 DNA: TGTGCCAGCAGCTTCTTTACAGGGGAGAGAACTAATGAAAAACTGTTTTTT. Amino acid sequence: CASSFFTGERTNEKLFF. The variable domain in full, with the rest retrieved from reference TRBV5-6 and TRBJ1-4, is DAGVTQSPTHLIKTRGQQVTLRCSPKSGHDTVSWYQQALGQGPQFIFQYYEEEERQRGNFPDRFSGHQFPNYSSELNVNALLLGDSALYLCASSFFTGERTNEKLFFGSGTQLSVL.

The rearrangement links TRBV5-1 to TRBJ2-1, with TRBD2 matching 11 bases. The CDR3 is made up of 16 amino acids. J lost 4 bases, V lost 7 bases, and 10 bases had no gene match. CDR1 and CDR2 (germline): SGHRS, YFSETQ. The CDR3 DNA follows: TGCGCCAGCGGGGTGGGGACTAGCGGAATTTACAATGAGCAGTTCTTC. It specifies CASGVGTSGIYNEQFF.

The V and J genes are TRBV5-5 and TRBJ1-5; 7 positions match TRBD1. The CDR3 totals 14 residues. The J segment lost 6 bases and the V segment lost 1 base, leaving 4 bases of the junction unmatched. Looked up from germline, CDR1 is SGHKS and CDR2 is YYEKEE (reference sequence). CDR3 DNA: TGTGCCAGCAGCTTGCAGGGGGGCAGTCAGCCCCAGCATTTT. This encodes CASSLQGGSQPQHF.

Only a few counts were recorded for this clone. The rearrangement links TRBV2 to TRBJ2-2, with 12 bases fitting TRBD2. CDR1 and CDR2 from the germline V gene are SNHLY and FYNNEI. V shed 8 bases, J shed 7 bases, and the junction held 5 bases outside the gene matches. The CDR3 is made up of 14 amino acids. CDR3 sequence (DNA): TGTGCCAGCGCTAGCGGGGGGGGATACGGGGAGCTGTTTTTT. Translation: CASASGGGYGELFF.

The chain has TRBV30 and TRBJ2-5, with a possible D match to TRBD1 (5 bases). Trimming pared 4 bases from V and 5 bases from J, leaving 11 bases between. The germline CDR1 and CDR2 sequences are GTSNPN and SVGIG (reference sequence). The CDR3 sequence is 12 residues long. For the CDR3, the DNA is TGTGCCTGGACAGGGAATTTTGAGACCCAGTACTTC. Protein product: CAWTGNFETQYF.

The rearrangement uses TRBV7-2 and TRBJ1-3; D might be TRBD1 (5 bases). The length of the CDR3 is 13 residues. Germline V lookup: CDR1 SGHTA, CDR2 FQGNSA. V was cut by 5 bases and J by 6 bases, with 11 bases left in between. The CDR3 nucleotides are TGTGCCAGCAGCCAAGGGGTGGCAAACACCATATATTTT. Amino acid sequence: CASSQGVANTIYF.

Here the CDR3 reads CASSVAGDPSDTQYF. As DNA, the CDR3 is TGTGCCAGCAGCGTAGCGGGGGATCCTTCAGATACGCAGTATTTT. This chain joins TRBV9 and TRBJ2-3; D is perhaps TRBD2 (6 bases). The germline V and J ends were trimmed by 0 bases and 4 bases, with 12 bases remaining between them. The germline V gene has CDR1 SGDLS and CDR2 YYNGEE. The CDR3 is 15 amino acids. The full variable domain, in which reference TRBV9 and TRBJ2-3 provide the parts outside the CDR3, is DSGVTQTPKHLITATGQRVTLRCSPRSGDLSVYWYQQSLDQGLQFLIQYYNGEERAKGNILERFSAQQFPDLHSELNLSSLELGDSALYFCASSVAGDPSDTQYFGPGTRLTVL.

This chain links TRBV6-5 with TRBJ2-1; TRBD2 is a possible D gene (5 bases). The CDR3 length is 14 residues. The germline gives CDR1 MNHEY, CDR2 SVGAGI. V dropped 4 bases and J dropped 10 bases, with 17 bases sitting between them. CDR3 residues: CASSSPGLPIEQFF. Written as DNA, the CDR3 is TGTGCCAGCAGTTCTCCCGGACTCCCAATCGAGCAGTTCTTC.

The CDR3 DNA sequence: TGCGCCAGCAGCTTGGACAGGAGAGCGAACACTGAAGCTTTCTTT. This codes for CASSLDRRANTEAFF. The genes are TRBV5-1 and TRBJ1-1, with a possible D match to TRBD1 (5 bases). The CDR3 length is 15 residues. Germline CDR1 reads SGHRS; CDR2 reads YFSETQ. The V end lost 0 bases, the J end lost 1 base, and 10 bases lay between the germline ends.

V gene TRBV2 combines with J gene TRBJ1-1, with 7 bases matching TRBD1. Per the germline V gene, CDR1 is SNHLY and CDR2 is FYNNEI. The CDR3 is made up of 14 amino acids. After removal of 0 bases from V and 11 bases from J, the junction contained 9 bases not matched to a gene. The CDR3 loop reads CASSEALPGRGAFF. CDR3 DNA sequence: TGTGCCAGCAGTGAAGCGCTTCCGGGCAGGGGGGCTTTCTTT.

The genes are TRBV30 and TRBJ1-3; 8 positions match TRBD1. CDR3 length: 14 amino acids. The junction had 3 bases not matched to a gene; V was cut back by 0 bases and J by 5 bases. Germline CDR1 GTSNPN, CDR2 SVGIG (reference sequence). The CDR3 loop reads CAWSVGDRRNTIYF. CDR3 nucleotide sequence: TGTGCCTGGAGTGTAGGGGACAGGCGAAACACCATATATTTT.

CDR3 protein: CASSSRQVLSYEQYF. The CDR3 DNA is TGTGCCAGCAGCTCGCGACAGGTTCTATCCTACGAGCAGTACTTC. The chain uses TRBV7-2 and TRBJ2-7, with a possible D match to TRBD1 (6 bases). CDR3 length: 15 residues. V was shortened by 4 bases and J by 1 base, with 14 bases between the two germline ends. The germline V gene encodes CDR1 SGHTA and CDR2 FQGNSA.